One sample yielded the 22 T cell receptor beta chains listed below, sequenced in a study of regulatory T cells in long-lasting Graves disease. Library construction for TCR beta used iRepertoire HTBI primers and Arm-PCR of CDR3 regions. TCRdb itself ran the multiplex PCR reads through MiXCR, one entry per CDR3 protein. The sample consists of 400,000 to 500,000 distinct CDR3 sequences, 15% of them appearing once. Time point given: newly diagnosed GD, antithyroid drugs for less than 3 months. PBMCs provided the RNA from which the TCR library was made. These data were likewise used in another study, on T cells in Graves' hyperthyroidism and ophthalmopathy.

Material: peripheral blood mononuclear cells (PBMCs), obtained at new diagnosis, from a patient treated with antithyroid drugs. The receptor set was obtained from a woman in her thirties or forties with Graves disease.

This clonotype has a handful of counts. This may come from a read error, since a much larger clone is one base off. The CDR3 DNA reads TGTGTCAGCAGTGAAAGGACACCGGCGGATGAAAAACTGTTTTTT. Translation: CVSSERTPADEKLFF. The V and J genes are TRBV6-1 and TRBJ1-4; D possibly corresponds to TRBD1 (5 bases). The V gene's germline CDR1 is MNHNS and CDR2 SASEGT. The CDR3 runs to 15 residues.

This clonotype has just a few counts. This chain uses TRBV4-3 with TRBJ1-6, with 8 bases that match TRBD1. CDR1 and CDR2 from the germline V gene are LGHNA and YSLEER. V lost 0 bases and J lost 6; bases outside the gene matches: 7. The CDR3 is 17 amino acids. Here the CDR3 reads CASSQDRARGLNSPLHF. The CDR3 nucleotides are TGCGCCAGCAGCCAAGATCGGGCCAGGGGGCTTAATTCACCCCTCCACTTT.

The chain joins TRBV6-2 or TRBV6-3 to TRBJ2-7; D is possibly TRBD1 (6 bases). CDR1 is MNHEY, CDR2 SVGEGT, per germline. The germline V and J ends were trimmed by 5 bases and 1 base, with 21 bases remaining between them. The CDR3 spans 17 residues. CDR3 in amino acids: CASSATHTNTGSYEQYF. Written as DNA, the CDR3 is TGTGCCAGCAGTGCAACACATACCAATACAGGGTCCTACGAGCAGTACTTC.

This clonotype appeared many times. This chain links TRBV5-6 with TRBJ2-1; 12 bases are a match to TRBD2. The CDR3 length is 16 residues. With 0 bases clipped from V and 9 bases from J, the junction kept 7 bases outside the gene matches. Germline V lookup: CDR1 SGHDT, CDR2 YYEEEE. CDR3 in amino acids: CASSLVSSGRAREQFF. The CDR3 region has the DNA TGTGCCAGCAGCTTGGTATCTAGCGGGAGGGCCCGTGAGCAGTTCTTC.

The table lists this clonotype with a few counts. The chain links TRBV28 to TRBJ1-2, with D possibly being TRBD1 (5 bases). Trimming left V 7 bases short and J 5 bases short, with 17 bases between. The CDR3 loop spans 14 amino acids. Germline values: CDR1 MDHEN, CDR2 SYDVKM. As DNA, the CDR3 is TGTGCCAGCACCAGACAAAGGGGACCTTATGGCTACACCTTC. It translates to CASTRQRGPYGYTF.

Many counts were recorded for this clonotype. The rearrangement links TRBV18 to TRBJ2-1; TRBD1 matches at 9 bases. V trimming: 6 bases; J trimming: 2 bases; junction bases outside the gene matches: 5. The germline V gene encodes CDR1 KGHSH and CDR2 LQKENI. CDR3 length equals 15 residues. As DNA, the CDR3 is TGTGCCAGCTCGTCCCGGGACAGGGCCTACAATGAGCAGTTCTTC. Translated: CASSSRDRAYNEQFF.

In this sample, this clonotype turned up many times. The chain combines TRBV12-5 with TRBJ1-4; D is perhaps TRBD1 (5 bases). The V end was cut by 6 bases, the J end by 8 bases, with 16 bases between. The CDR3 is made up of 14 amino acids. Germline V gene lookup returns CDR1 LGHNT and CDR2 FRNRAP. The DNA of the CDR3 is TGTGCTAGTGGCCTTGAGGCAGGGTTCGAAAAACTGTTTTTT. This codes for CASGLEAGFEKLFF.

The CDR3 here is CSVEGGTHEQYF. The DNA of the CDR3 is TGCAGCGTTGAAGGGGGGACCCACGAGCAGTACTTC. The rearrangement links TRBV29-1 to TRBJ2-7; D tentatively reads TRBD1 or TRBD2 (5 bases each). Deletions cut 1 base from V and 5 bases from J, with 9 bases between. The germline gives CDR1 SQVTM, CDR2 ANQGSEA. The CDR3 runs to 12 residues.

This clonotype was seen at least ten times. This chain uses TRBV28 with TRBJ1-5; D is ambiguous. Germline values: CDR1 MDHEN, CDR2 SYDVKM. The CDR3 is 16 amino acids. V lost 5 bases and J lost 0, with 14 bases in between. Here the CDR3 reads CASSSQGRSSNQPQHF. The CDR3 nucleotides read TGTGCCAGCAGTAGTCAAGGGCGGAGTAGCAATCAGCCCCAGCATTTT.

This clonotype was seen at least ten times. The J gene is TRBJ1-2, the V gene TRBV2; D not resolved. CDR1 and CDR2 (germline): SNHLY, FYNNEI. V lost 8 bases, J lost 4 bases, and 14 bases lay in between. This CDR3 is built from 13 residues. CDR3 in DNA: TGTGCCAGCTCCACTGGTACCGGCTATGGCTACACCTTC. Translation gives CASSTGTGYGYTF.

This clonotype was observed at least ten times. The rearrangement joins TRBV5-1 to TRBJ2-6, with TRBD2 as a possible D gene (5 bases). The CDR3 extends over 16 amino acids. V was trimmed by 4 bases and J by 0 bases, leaving 11 bases between them. From germline, CDR1 is SGHRS and CDR2 YFSETQ. The DNA for the CDR3 is TGCGCCAGCAGCCTGGACTCCCACTCTGGGGCCAACGTCCTGACTTTC. Amino acids: CASSLDSHSGANVLTF.

This clonotype was observed a few times. The rearrangement joins TRBV7-3 to TRBJ2-1, with 7 bases fitting TRBD2. The CDR3 contains 16 residues. V dropped 2 bases and J dropped 2; count of bases not matched to a gene: 6. CDR1 is SGHTA and CDR2 is FQGTGA in the germline V gene. Here the CDR3 reads CASSLWGRVPYNEQFF. DNA of the CDR3: TGTGCCAGCAGCTTATGGGGGAGGGTACCCTACAATGAGCAGTTCTTC.

This clonotype was seen only a few times. The J gene is TRBJ2-4, the V gene TRBV5-1; D gene ambiguous. Germline loops: CDR1 SGHRS, CDR2 YFSETQ. Trimming removed 3 bases from V and 6 bases from J, with 13 bases in between. This CDR3 has 14 amino acids. CDR3: CASSYDRIGNIQYF. DNA for the CDR3: TGCGCCAGCAGCTACGACCGAATCGGAAACATTCAGTACTTC.

Many counts were recorded for this clonotype. The genes are TRBV4-2 and TRBJ1-1; D is undetermined. V dropped 1 base and J dropped 3 bases, with 3 bases sitting between them. The germline V gene has CDR1 LGHNA and CDR2 YNFKEQ. The CDR3 sequence is 12 residues long. CDR3 DNA sequence: TGTGCCAGCAGCCAAGTGGACACTGAAGCTTTCTTT. This encodes CASSQVDTEAFF.

There are many counts of this clonotype. The rearrangement joins TRBV28 to TRBJ2-7; TRBD1 agrees at 10 bases. With V trimmed by 3 bases and J by 5 bases, 10 bases remained unmatched. Germline V gives CDR1 MDHEN, CDR2 SYDVKM. This CDR3 contains 16 residues. CDR3 residues: CASSFWRTGGGDEQYF. In DNA form, the CDR3 reads TGTGCCAGCAGTTTTTGGAGGACAGGGGGTGGTGACGAGCAGTACTTC.

The V gene is TRBV10-3, the J gene TRBJ2-1; D is possibly TRBD2 (6 bases). V was clipped by 10 bases and J by 6 bases, with 19 bases between them. Germline-derived CDR1 and CDR2 are ENHRY and SYGVKD. CDR3 length: 14 amino acids. CDR3 sequence (DNA): TGTGCCACCAAAACGGGGAAGGGAGGCAATGAGCAGTTCTTC. Translating it yields CATKTGKGGNEQFF.

The J gene is TRBJ1-4, the V gene TRBV7-9; D might be TRBD1 (6 bases). CDR3 length: 14 residues. The V gene lost 3 bases and the J gene lost 6 bases, with 11 bases spanning the gap. Looked up from germline, CDR1 is SEHNR and CDR2 is FQNEAQ (reference sequence). The CDR3 reads CASSFRGAHEKLFF. For the CDR3, the DNA is TGTGCCAGCAGCTTCCGGGGGGCGCATGAAAAACTGTTTTTT.

This clonotype was detected many times. This chain joins TRBV18 and TRBJ2-7, with 8 nucleotides matching TRBD1. There are 14 residues in the CDR3. Germline assignment: CDR1 KGHSH and CDR2 LQKENI. Germline trimming cut 5 bases from V and 7 bases from J; bases unmatched to any gene: 10. DNA for the CDR3: TGTGCCAGCTCAGACCAAGGACAGGGTGAAGAGCAGTACTTC. As protein: CASSDQGQGEEQYF. Looking up the rest from reference TRBV18 and TRBJ2-7 gives the full variable domain: NAGVMQNPRHLVRRRGQEARLRCSPMKGHSHVYWYRQLPEEGLKFMVYLQKENIIDESGMPKERFSAEFPKEGPSILRIQQVVRGDSAAYFCASSDQGQGEEQYFGPGTRLTVT.

This sequence joins TRBV29-1 and TRBJ2-2; maybe TRBD1 (5 bases). Looked up from germline, CDR1 is SQVTM and CDR2 is ANQGSEA. The V gene lost 4 bases and the J gene lost 0 bases, with 9 bases spanning the gap. This CDR3 is built from 14 residues. CDR3 sequence: CSVVGAANTGELFF. In DNA, the CDR3 is TGCAGCGTTGTAGGGGCAGCGAACACCGGGGAGCTGTTTTTT.

The J gene is TRBJ2-2, the V gene TRBV2, with 7 bases lining up with TRBD2. This CDR3 region has 15 residues. Germline values: CDR1 SNHLY, CDR2 FYNNEI. V was clipped by 6 bases and J by 6 bases; unmatched bases: 10. CDR3 protein: CASSWAGEIAGELFF. The CDR3 bases are TGTGCCAGCAGCTGGGCGGGAGAGATCGCCGGGGAGCTGTTTTTT.

This clonotype was observed a few times. This chain joins TRBV10-2 and TRBJ2-3, with TRBD2 identical over 10 bases. CDR1 is WSHSY, CDR2 SAAADI, per germline. CDR3 length: 15 residues. V lost 8 bases and J lost 0; bases outside the gene matches: 5. The CDR3 DNA is TGCGCCAGCCGAGGACTAGCGGTTAGCACAGATACGCAGTATTTT. Translated, it gives CASRGLAVSTDTQYF.

A few counts support this clonotype. The V gene is TRBV6-9, the J gene TRBJ2-1; D is unclear. CDR3 size: 15 residues. CDR1 MNHGY and CDR2 SVAAGI come from the germline V gene. V was trimmed by 3 bases and J by 0 bases, leaving 9 bases between them. The CDR3 loop reads CASSYQQSSYNEQFF. DNA of the CDR3: TGTGCCAGCAGTTACCAACAAAGCTCCTACAATGAGCAGTTCTTC.